This entry describes one TCR beta chain. Sequencing was performed with immunoSEQ multiplex PCR; in TCRdb, only in-frame clones are kept and a portion is missing. The sample shows 150,000 to 200,000 clones, roughly 80% of them seen only once. These data originate in a study of blood T cell repertoires in COVID-19. Study background: Samples came from the United States, Italy and Spain, spanning acute and convalescent COVID-19. In each case, the material was cDNA or gDNA derived from T cells, B-cell-depleted T cells, or PBMCs.

The ends lost 0 bases at V and 2 bases at J; junction bases unmatched: 10. This CDR3 has 19 residues. Sequencing was done on a sample of peripheral blood. The source is a human donor with acute or convalescent COVID-19. The donor label of this sample is uncertain. The chain is built from TRBV23-1 and TRBJ1-5; 10 bases align to TRBD1. TRBV23-1 is designated an ORF whose function remains uncertain. In DNA, the CDR3 is TGCGCCAGCAGTCAATCCTCGGGGACAGGGGATTTGGGCAATCAGCCCCAGCATTTT. Amino acid sequence: CASSQSSGTGDLGNQPQHF.